This TCR beta chain was recovered during a study of memory CD4+ T cells and cytomegalovirus serostatus. Here immunoSEQ multiplex PCR was the method, and the copy in TCRdb shows in-frame clones only, minus some. The data show 70,000 to 95,000 clones, with about 85% seen just once and around 0.73% held by the top ten. Single viable CD3+CD4+CD8-CD45RO+ cells were sorted as the memory CD4+ T cells. The CDR3 covers 16 residues. CDR1 is WSHSY and CDR2 is SAAADI in the germline V gene. V was pared by 0 bases and J by 7 bases, with 7 bases of the junction left unmatched. The rearrangement links TRBV10-2 to TRBJ1-2, with 11 bases matching TRBD1. This sequence was found in an adult in good health and CMV-seronegative. The sequencing sample was made of memory CD4+ T cells from blood. CDR3 in amino acids: CASSESGQGGIGGYTF. CDR3 in DNA: TGCGCCAGCAGTGAGTCGGGACAGGGGGGAATCGGTGGCTACACCTTC.